A single TCR beta chain is shown here with its context. This specimen comes from a study of blood T cells in healthy people across ages. Germline CDR1 and CDR2: MNHEY and SVGEGT. This CDR3 is built from 12 residues. V lost 6 bases to trimming and J lost 10 bases, with 14 bases between them. The second PCR ran about 6 to 12 cycles with a sample-barcoded 5' primer and J-beta primers. TCRdb used MiXCR to reprocess the 5' RACE reads, holding one entry per CDR3 protein. The sample has roughly 1.5 million distinct CDR3 sequences; about 45% are singletons. Isolated per sample were at least 7 million PBMCs. Sample: blood. The rearrangement joins TRBV6-2 or TRBV6-3 to TRBJ2-3, with unresolved D. The receptor comes from a young woman in good health. This chain's CDR3 is CASSQTQGSQYF. The CDR3, as DNA: TGTGCCAGCAGCCAAACACAAGGATCGCAGTATTTT.